This record looks at one T cell receptor beta chain sequence and its context. In the authors' workflow: Reference gene primer amplification gave estimated nucleated cell counts. The repertoire was sequenced with immunoSEQ multiplex PCR; TCRdb's copy has only in-frame clones and lacks some. V and J calls and clone size are given by that table; D and trimming were obtained from the DNA. Here the sample spans some 98,000 clones, 82% being singletons. This sample stems from a study of blood T cell repertoires in COVID-19. Sequenced input: peripheral blood. This clonotype was sampled from a man in his sixties or seventies with active or convalescent COVID-19.

The CDR3 spells CASSAGLQETQYF. CDR3 nucleotides: TGTGCCAGCAGCGCGGGACTCCAAGAGACCCAGTACTTC. This chain connects TRBV7-9 to TRBJ2-5, with D possibly being TRBD2 (6 bases). The CDR3 length is 13 residues. From germline, CDR1 is SEHNR and CDR2 FQNEAQ (reference sequence). Trimming stripped 5 bases from V and 1 base from J, with 8 bases between.